Following are 13 T cell receptor beta chains from one sample sequenced in a study of vaccination and CD4 T cells after COVID-19. The Oncomine TCR Beta short-read assay was what sequenced the DNA obtained from cultured CD4+ T cells. TCRdb redid the calling of the PCR reads with MiXCR, one entry per CDR3 protein. Of 18,000 or so distinct CDR3 sequences in the sample, around half were seen once. No antigen has been identified for these receptors. Documented treatment: roughly 11-day PBMC culture with coronavirus spike peptide pools or control peptides (ViraFEST assay). This sample comprised CD4+ T cells from blood, cultured in vitro, obtained before SARS-CoV-2 vaccination. The source of these receptors is a human donor who had recovered from COVID-19.

The chain recombines TRBV19 with TRBJ2-2; D not resolved. Germline CDR1 reads LNHDA; CDR2 reads SQIVND (reference sequence). This CDR3 comprises 13 residues. The V gene lost 5 bases and the J gene lost 6 bases, with 10 bases spanning the gap. CDR3: CASSAQKSGELFF. The DNA of the CDR3 is TGTGCCAGTAGTGCGCAGAAGTCCGGGGAGCTGTTTTTT.

The chain has TRBV2 and TRBJ1-1, with D perhaps TRBD1 (6 bases). Germline CDR1 reads SNHLY; CDR2 reads FYNNEI. This CDR3 region has 12 residues. Trimming removed 10 bases at V and 1 base at J, with 10 bases between. The DNA for the CDR3 is TGTGCCACAGGACAGACGAACACTGAAGCTTTCTTT. Its translation: CATGQTNTEAFF.

This clonotype was seen only once. The gene calls are TRBV30 and TRBJ1-2, with D unclear. Germline CDR1 is GTSNPN and CDR2 is SVGIG (reference sequence). The CDR3 covers 13 residues. V lost 3 bases and J lost 7, with 15 bases in between. For the CDR3, the DNA is TGTGCCTGGAGCGTGGACCGGGGAGCTGGCTACACCTTC. Protein product: CAWSVDRGAGYTF.

This clonotype showed up just a few times. V gene TRBV7-9 combines with J gene TRBJ2-3; possibly TRBD1 for D (6 bases). The V gene lost 4 bases and the J gene lost 0 bases, with 14 bases spanning the gap. This CDR3 is 16 amino acids long. Germline V gene data show CDR1 as SEHNR and CDR2 as FQNEAQ (reference sequence). CDR3 sequence reads: CASSSLLTGSTDTQYF. In DNA, the CDR3 is TGTGCCAGCAGCTCCTTACTGACAGGAAGCACAGATACGCAGTATTTT.

J is TRBJ1-2 and V is TRBV5-4; 10 positions agree with TRBD1. J was trimmed by 8 bases and V by 3 bases; bases with no gene match: 4. Germline CDR1 SGHNT, CDR2 YYREEE (reference sequence). The CDR3 is 13 amino acids. The CDR3 loop reads CASSSDRGRGYTF. The CDR3 nucleotides read TGTGCCAGCAGCTCGGACAGGGGGAGAGGCTACACCTTC.

The genes are TRBV7-9 and TRBJ2-2, with 12 bases that match TRBD2. There are 17 residues in the CDR3. V lost 2 bases, J lost 1 base, and 2 bases stayed unmatched. The V gene's germline CDR1 is SEHNR and CDR2 FQNEAQ (reference sequence). The CDR3 DNA reads as TGTGCCAGCAGCTTAACGACTAGCGGGAGGAACACCGGGGAGCTGTTTTTT. It translates to CASSLTTSGRNTGELFF.

The chain links TRBV15 to TRBJ1-3; D not resolved. CDR1 LNHNV and CDR2 YYDKDF come from the germline V gene (reference sequence). Deletions cut 0 bases from V and 1 base from J, with 10 bases between. This CDR3 is built from 16 residues. In nucleotides, the CDR3 is TGTGCCACCAGCAGAGATCGGGCAGGTTCTGGAAACACCATATATTTT. Translation: CATSRDRAGSGNTIYF. Based on the CDR3 plus reference TRBV15 and TRBJ1-3, the full variable domain is DAMVIQNPRYQVTQFGKPVTLSCSQTLNHNVMYWYQQKSSQAPKLLFHYYDKDFNNEADTPDNFQSRRPNTSFCFLDIRSPGLGDTAMYLCATSRDRAGSGNTIYFGEGSWLTVV.

J is TRBJ1-1 and V is TRBV7-9; a possible D gene is TRBD1 (5 bases). The CDR3 spans 15 residues. V was pared by 2 bases and J by 4 bases, with 14 bases between. Germline V CDR1 and CDR2: SEHNR, FQNEAQ (reference sequence). The DNA for the CDR3 is TGTGCCAGCAGCTTATGGCGGCAGGGAGTCACTGAAGCTTTCTTT. Encoded protein: CASSLWRQGVTEAFF.

This clonotype was seen a few times. The genes are TRBV7-9 and TRBJ2-3; perhaps D is TRBD1 or TRBD2 (5 bases each). The CDR3 contains 16 residues. Trimming shortened V by 1 base and J by 4 bases, and 15 bases separated the two germline ends. The germline V gene encodes CDR1 SEHNR and CDR2 FQNEAQ (reference sequence). This CDR3 is CASSLVSLGVADTQYF. The CDR3 DNA reads TGTGCCAGCAGCTTAGTTTCTCTGGGGGTGGCAGATACGCAGTATTTT. Variable domain in full (rest from reference TRBV7-9 and TRBJ2-3): DTGVSQNPRHKITKRGQNVTFRCDPISEHNRLYWYRQTLGQGPEFLTYFQNEAQLEKSRLLSDRFSAERPKGSFSTLEIQRTEQGDSAMYLCASSLVSLGVADTQYFGPGTRLTVL.

The chain uses TRBV28 and TRBJ2-7; either TRBD1 or TRBD2 may fit D (6 bases each). The CDR3 totals 13 residues. The ends were cut back, 2 bases at V and 3 bases at J, with 8 bases in the middle. CDR1 and CDR2 (germline): MDHEN, SYDVKM. CDR3 nucleotides: TGTGCCAGCAGTTTACGGGGGCTCTACGAGCAGTACTTC. It encodes CASSLRGLYEQYF.

The chain recombines TRBV7-2 with TRBJ1-4; the match to TRBD1 covers 11 bases. The V segment lost 1 base and the J segment 8 bases; nucleotides outside the gene matches: 6. The germline CDR1 and CDR2 sequences are SGHTA and FQGNSA. This CDR3 has 16 amino acids. The CDR3 nucleotides are TGTGCCAGCAGCTTAGTGGTCGGGACAGGGGGAGAAAAACTGTTTTTT. This codes for CASSLVVGTGGEKLFF.

This clonotype was found a few times. The V and J genes are TRBV7-2 and TRBJ1-5; D unclear. With 4 bases removed from V and 6 bases from J, the gap between germline ends came to 10 bases. The CDR3 totals 13 residues. Germline CDR1 reads SGHTA; CDR2 reads FQGNSA. The DNA for the CDR3 is TGTGCCAGCAGCTCAATGGAGGGTCAGCCCCAGCATTTT. This translates into CASSSMEGQPQHF. Looking up the rest from reference TRBV7-2 and TRBJ1-5 gives the full variable domain: GAGVSQSPSNKVTEKGKDVELRCDPISGHTALYWYRQSLGQGLEFLIYFQGNSAPDKSGLPSDRFSAERTGGSVSTLTIQRTQQEDSAVYLCASSSMEGQPQHFGDGTRLSIL.

The sample holds a few counts of this clonotype. V usage is TRBV24-1 and J usage is TRBJ2-1; weak D call: TRBD2 (6 bases). CDR3 size: 13 residues. The V and J ends lost 5 bases and 12 bases respectively, with 16 bases between them. Germline V lookup: CDR1 KGHDR, CDR2 SFDVKD. The CDR3 spells CATSGGTPGGQFF. The CDR3 DNA follows: TGTGCCACCAGTGGAGGGACTCCCGGTGGGCAGTTCTTC.